The 2 T cell receptor beta chains reported below all come from one sample, sequenced in a study of blood T cell repertoires in COVID-19. Clones were sequenced by immunoSEQ multiplex PCR, and TCRdb holds only the in-frame ones, with some missing. The sample gives 95,000 to 120,000 clones, about four fifths of which show up once; less than 5% is in the top ten. Sequences were obtained from peripheral blood. The receptors come from a woman in her 70s with acute or convalescent COVID-19.

This chain connects TRBV6-5 to TRBJ1-2, with 7 bases that match TRBD1. J was trimmed by 4 bases and V by 4 bases; bases with no gene match: 9. There are 15 residues in the CDR3. In germline, CDR1 is MNHEY, CDR2 SVGAGI. The CDR3 is CASSFSSTGSYGYTF. The CDR3 DNA reads as TGTGCCAGCAGTTTCTCCTCGACAGGGTCCTATGGCTACACCTTC.

This clone was seen only a few times. The V gene is TRBV4-1, the J gene TRBJ1-2; the match to TRBD1 covers 9 bases. The J segment lost 0 bases and the V segment lost 9 bases, leaving 2 bases of the junction unmatched. The CDR3 loop spans 13 amino acids. Per the germline V gene, CDR1 is MGHRA and CDR2 is YSYEKL. CDR3 nucleotide sequence: TGCGCCAGTACAGGGGGCCCTAACTATGGCTACACCTTC. The encoded protein is CASTGGPNYGYTF.